A selection of T cell receptor beta chains follows, all from one sample in a study of cytomegalovirus exposure and HLA in healthy donors. Produced via immunoSEQ multiplex PCR; TCRdb's table is partial and in-frame only. The table has around 70,000 clones, 65% to 80% seen once. Sequenced sample: PBMCs. Source of these receptors: a man between 65 and 79 years old in good health and CMV-seronegative. Both conserved end residues are part of each CDR3. The D gene is left open where the match is weak. Clone sizes are given selectively: once, few, many, or a class where the clone is expanded.

j_gene | d_gene | v_gene | abundance | CDR3nt | CDR3aa
TRBJ2-7 | TRBD1 | TRBV11-2 | - | TGTGCCAGCAGCTCCCGGGACAGGGGCTCCTACGAGCAGTACTTC | CASSSRDRGSYEQYF
TRBJ1-2 | - | TRBV6-1 | - | TGTGCCAGCAGCCCAGGGAACTATGGCTACACCTTC | CASSPGNYGYTF
TRBJ2-5 | TRBD2 | TRBV6-1 | - | TGTGCCAGCAGTGATGCGGGGGATCTAGAGACCCAGTACTTC | CASSDAGDLETQYF
TRBJ2-7 | - | TRBV7-9 | - | TGTGCCAGCAGCAACCGGGCCAGGGGCTACGAGCAGTACTTC | CASSNRARGYEQYF
TRBJ1-5 | - | TRBV28 | - | TGTGCCAGCAGTTTAGAGGCAGGGAATCAGCCCCAGCATTTT | CASSLEAGNQPQHF
TRBJ1-1 | TRBD1 | TRBV6-5 | few | TGTGCCAGCAGTTACTCAGAGGACAGGGGCACTGAAGCTTTCTTT | CASSYSEDRGTEAFF
TRBJ2-7 | TRBD1 | TRBV4-1 | - | TGCGCCAGCAGCCAAGTGAGCGGGGACAGGGCCTCCTACGAGCAGTACTTC | CASSQVSGDRASYEQYF
TRBJ1-4 | - | TRBV27 | - | TGTGCCAGTAGGGGGGGTGGAGCAACAACTAATGAAAAACTGTTTTTT | CASRGGGATTNEKLFF
TRBJ2-2 | TRBD2 | TRBV29-1 | once | TGCAGCGTACCGAGGGTAGCGGGGGGAGAGAACACCGGGGAGCTGTTTTTT | CSVPRVAGGENTGELFF
TRBJ2-7 | TRBD1 | TRBV6-5 | - | TGTGCCAGCAGTTACACAGGGGGTAGCGACGAGCAGTACTTC | CASSYTGGSDEQYF
TRBJ2-3 | - | TRBV21-1 | - | TGTGCCAGCAGCAAAGGAGGAGGAGATACGCAGTATTTT | CASSKGGGDTQYF
TRBJ1-1 | - | TRBV5-1 | - | TGCGCCAGCAGCTTGGACTTTCGGAACACTGAAGCTTTCTTT | CASSLDFRNTEAFF
TRBJ2-2 | TRBD1 | TRBV6-6 | few | TGTGCCGGACAGCCCGGGACAGGGGAAGCCGGGGAGCTGTTTTTT | CAGQPGTGEAGELFF
TRBJ1-4 | - | TRBV7-9 | - | TGTGCCAGCAGCTTAGGGGACACGGATAATGAAAAACTGTTTTTT | CASSLGDTDNEKLFF
TRBJ2-1 | - | TRBV7-2 | few | TGTGCCAGCAGCCCGTCCCGGGTCTACTCCTACAATGAGCAGTTCTTC | CASSPSRVYSYNEQFF
TRBJ2-1 | TRBD2 | TRBV7-6 | - | TGTGCCAGCAGCTTAGGGACTAGCGGAAATGAGCAGTTCTTC | CASSLGTSGNEQFF
TRBJ1-2 | - | TRBV6-1 | - | TGTGCCAGCAGTGAACAAGCGGGCGGGGGGGATGGCTACACCTTC | CASSEQAGGGDGYTF
TRBJ1-5 | TRBD1 | TRBV2 | - | TGTGCCAGCAGTGTCCAGGGGGCGGCCAATCAGCCCCAGCATTTT | CASSVQGAANQPQHF
TRBJ1-4 | TRBD1 | TRBV10-1 | few | TGCGCCAGCAGTGAGGGACAGGGAGCCTTTGAAAAACTGTTTTTT | CASSEGQGAFEKLFF
TRBJ2-2 | TRBD1 | TRBV10-3 | - | TGTGCCATCAGGACGGGACAGGGTAACACCGGGGAGCTGTTTTTT | CAIRTGQGNTGELFF
TRBJ2-7 | - | TRBV12-2 | - | TGTGCAAGTCGCGAACGGACAGGGCTTAACTACGAGCAGTACTTC | CASRERTGLNYEQYF
TRBJ2-3 | TRBD2 | TRBV5-1 | - | TGCGCCAGCAGCTTGGGAGCGGGGGTTACCACAGATACGCAGTATTTT | CASSLGAGVTTDTQYF
TRBJ1-5 | TRBD1 | TRBV30 | - | TGTGCCTGGAACCCCCAGGGGGGACCCCAGCATTTT | CAWNPQGGPQHF
TRBJ1-1 | - | TRBV28 | - | TGTGCCAGCAGGCAGCTGGACAGCACTGAAGCTTTCTTT | CASRQLDSTEAFF
TRBJ1-1 | - | TRBV10-2 | - | TGCGCCAGTAGAGACCAGGAGAACACTGAAGCTTTCTTT | CASRDQENTEAFF
TRBJ1-2 | TRBD1 | TRBV2 | - | TGTGCCAGCAGCGGAGGACAGGGGCTATCCAGCTATGGCTACACCTTC | CASSGGQGLSSYGYTF
TRBJ1-2 | - | TRBV4-3 | few | TGCGCCAGCTCGCGAGGCGGATATGGCTACACCTTC | CASSRGGYGYTF
TRBJ2-1 | TRBD2 | TRBV5-1 | - | TGCGCCAGCAGCTTAAGCGGGAGTGCGATCAATGAGCAGTTCTTC | CASSLSGSAINEQFF
TRBJ2-3 | TRBD2 | TRBV10-2 | - | TGCGCCTGCGGCGGGGGGACAGATACGCAGTATTTT | CACGGGTDTQYF
TRBJ1-1 | - | TRBV7-2 | - | TGTGCCAGCAGCTCTTTTAGGGGGACAAACACTGAAGCTTTCTTT | CASSSFRGTNTEAFF
TRBJ2-2 | TRBD1 | TRBV4-3 | - | TGCGCCAGCAGACGGGGACAGGACACCGGGGAGCTGTTTTTT | CASRRGQDTGELFF
TRBJ2-1 | - | TRBV6-5 | - | TGTGCCAGCAGATCTGACAGGAGCTCCTACAATGAGCAGTTCTTC | CASRSDRSSYNEQFF
TRBJ1-1 | TRBD1 | TRBV5-1 | - | TGCGCCAGCAGCCCCCTCGGACAGGTCGGGGCTTTCTTT | CASSPLGQVGAFF
TRBJ1-3 | - | TRBV9 | - | TGTGCCAGCGGGGGGACTGCAATCTCTGGAAACACCATATATTTT | CASGGTAISGNTIYF
TRBJ2-3 | TRBD1 | TRBV6-6 | - | TGTGCCAGCAGTTCCGGGACAGGGGGTATGGATACGCAGTATTTT | CASSSGTGGMDTQYF
TRBJ2-1 | TRBD1 | TRBV4-1 | - | TGCGCCAGCAGCCAAGCCGGGACAGGCTCCTACAATGAGCAGTTCTTC | CASSQAGTGSYNEQFF
TRBJ2-7 | TRBD2 | TRBV10-2 | few | TGCGCCAGTCTACTTGGCGGGAGTATCTACGAGCAGTACTTC | CASLLGGSIYEQYF
TRBJ2-5 | - | TRBV10-3 | - | TGTGCCATCAGTGAGGCGGGTCGGGAGACCCAGTACTTC | CAISEAGRETQYF
TRBJ2-7 | TRBD2 | TRBV6-5 | - | TGTGCCAGCAGTTACGGCGGGAGCGACTACGAGCAGTACTTC | CASSYGGSDYEQYF
TRBJ2-1 | - | TRBV7-2 | - | TGTGCCAGCTCCCGCGGAGGGTACAATGAGCAGTTCTTC | CASSRGGYNEQFF
TRBJ2-3 | - | TRBV20-1 | - | TGCAGTGCTAGCGGGGGAGATACGCAGTATTTT | CSASGGDTQYF
TRBJ2-7 | TRBD1 | TRBV5-1 | few | TGCGCCAGCAGCCCAGGACAGGGCTATGGCGAGCAGTACTTC | CASSPGQGYGEQYF
TRBJ2-3 | - | TRBV11-2 | - | TGTGCCAGCAGCTTAAGGCCGGGGTCAGATACGCAGTATTTT | CASSLRPGSDTQYF
TRBJ2-5 | TRBD2 | TRBV9 | - | TGTGCCAGCAGCGTCACTGCGGGAGGGGGCCAAGAGACCCAGTACTTC | CASSVTAGGGQETQYF
TRBJ1-1 | - | TRBV6-1 | - | TGTGCCAGCAGTGCCCTCGCGTCACTGAACACTGAAGCTTTCTTT | CASSALASLNTEAFF
TRBJ1-2 | TRBD1 | TRBV7-9 | - | TGTGCCAGCAGCTTAGGGACAGGAGGCACTTATGGCTACACCTTC | CASSLGTGGTYGYTF
TRBJ2-3 | TRBD2 | TRBV5-1 | - | TGCGCCAGCAGCTTGGTAGCGGGAGGGAGCACAGATACGCAGTATTTT | CASSLVAGGSTDTQYF
TRBJ2-3 | - | TRBV5-1 | - | TGCGCCAGCAGCTCGGGCGGGGCCCGCACAGATACGCAGTATTTT | CASSSGGARTDTQYF
TRBJ2-5 | TRBD2 | TRBV5-1 | - | TGCGCCAGCAGCACAGCGGGGGGCAGAGAAGAGACCCAGTACTTC | CASSTAGGREETQYF